This T cell receptor beta chain was recorded in a study of T cell repertoires in cytomegalovirus infection. At the level of the study: Indications came from public TCR beta signatures; they pointed to CMV infection and to a matching HLA type. The study's findings and limits: Pooled public TCR beta family frequency picked out CMV carriers with the relevant HLA. CMV-specific HLA-C-restricted TCR beta clonotypes dominated the ex vivo response.

TCRdb processed the reads anew with MiXCR; each CDR3 protein has one entry. The data contain 450,000 to 550,000 distinct CDR3 sequences, approximately 17% of them seen just once; the ten biggest clones take up about 24%. The germline V gene has CDR1 SGHVS and CDR2 FNYEAQ. V was pared by 5 bases and J by 0 bases, with 7 bases of the junction left unmatched. The CDR3 length is 16 residues. This clonotype was seen repeatedly, ten times or more. As yet, its antigen is unknown. The clonotype originates from a human donor in good health (CMV status not recorded). Some clones in this sample may be carry-over from other donors' samples. Input material: CD8+ T cells from PBMCs. The chain couples TRBV7-6 to TRBJ2-1; 7 bases are a match to TRBD2. CDR3 in DNA: TGTGCCAGCAGCCCCCCTTGGGGGGGCTCCTACAATGAGCAGTTCTTC. Encoded protein: CASSPPWGGSYNEQFF.